This is a list of T cell receptor beta chains from one sample in a study of identical twins. Using its own MiXCR run on the 5' RACE reads, TCRdb lists one record per CDR3 protein. The repertoire holds approximately 500,000 distinct CDR3 sequences, with roughly 15% as singletons. This same sample was also part of a study on yellow fever vaccine responses in identical twins.

Source material: CD4+ T cells sorted from blood. All receptors derive from a woman aged 18-29 years in good health. CDR3s include the opening cysteine and the closing phenylalanine or tryptophan. The D gene is left open where the match is weak. Clone sizes are given selectively: once, few, many, or a class where the clone is expanded.

abundance	v_gene	d_gene	j_gene	CDR3nt	CDR3aa
few	TRBV14	-	TRBJ1-1	TGTGCCAGCAGCCTTCAGCGGAACACTGAAGCTTTCTTT	CASSLQRNTEAFF
few	TRBV6-5	-	TRBJ1-5	TGTGCCAGCAGTTTGGGGGCAGGTCAGAATCAGCCCCAGCATTTT	CASSLGAGQNQPQHF
many	TRBV5-1	-	TRBJ2-5	TGCGCCAGCAGCTTGGGTGCAGGACAAGAGACCCAGTACTTC	CASSLGAGQETQYF
-	TRBV7-7	TRBD1	TRBJ2-1	TGTGCCAGCAGCCGAATCGGACAGGGGATGGATGAGCAGTTCTTC	CASSRIGQGMDEQFF
-	TRBV6-1	-	TRBJ2-3	TGTGCCAGCAGACCCGGAGCCGGAGATACGCAGTATTTT	CASRPGAGDTQYF
few	TRBV7-9	-	TRBJ1-6	TGTGCCAGCAGCAGAAGTTTGCCCCTCCACTTT	CASSRSLPLHF
-	TRBV20-1	-	TRBJ2-7	TGCAGTGCCATACCGACCACCAACTACGAGCAGTACTTC	CSAIPTTNYEQYF
-	TRBV15	-	TRBJ2-1	TGTGCCACCAGCAGAGATCGGGGACCCACCAATGAGCAGTTCTTC	CATSRDRGPTNEQFF
many	TRBV5-1	-	TRBJ2-7	TGCGCCAGCAGCTTACAACAGTCCTACGAGCAGTACTTC	CASSLQQSYEQYF
-	TRBV10-1	TRBD2	TRBJ2-7	TGCGCCAGCAGTGTGGGACTAGCGGGAGCACAGCAGTACTTC	CASSVGLAGAQQYF
-	TRBV11-2	-	TRBJ2-7	TGTGCCAGCAGCTTAGTGCCGCCGCAAAGCTCCTACGAGCAGTACTTC	CASSLVPPQSSYEQYF
few	TRBV11-2	TRBD1	TRBJ1-6	TGTGCCAGCAGCGCGGGACAGGGGTTTTCACCCCTCCACTTT	CASSAGQGFSPLHF
-	TRBV5-1	-	TRBJ1-1	TGCGCCAGCAGCTTGACAGAGAACTACGGAGGGACTGAAGCTTTCTTT	CASSLTENYGGTEAFF
many	TRBV29-1	TRBD2	TRBJ2-3	TGCAGCGCCCGACCTAGCGGAGGATCCACAGATACGCAGTATTTT	CSARPSGGSTDTQYF